This T cell receptor beta chain appears in the sequencing data of a study of cytomegalovirus exposure and HLA in healthy donors. Study background: Assignment to the Caucasian-associated ancestry cluster applied to approximately 80% of the approximately 400 genotyped donors.

The CDR3 sequence is 14 residues long. CDR1 MNHNY and CDR2 SVGAGI come from the germline V gene (reference sequence). Trimming took 6 bases from V and 4 from J; bases not matched to a gene: 8. PCR used 60 Vbeta primers and 13 Jbeta primers. As processed by the authors: As a later analysis found, there were 80 million to 90 million unique TCR beta chains, of which roughly 11 million were shared. The protocol was immunoSEQ multiplex PCR, while the TCRdb copy is restricted to in-frame clones and leaves out a portion. Clonal size and the V and J genes are those of that table, whereas D and trimming came from the DNA. The sample gives some 150,000 clones, roughly 79% of which show up once; 1.9% is in the top ten.

V gene TRBV6-6 combines with J gene TRBJ2-7; TRBD1 matches at 8 bases. Sequencing used PBMCs. This sequence originates from a woman aged 40 to 50 in good health and CMV-seronegative. The DNA of the CDR3 is TGTGCCAGCAGCACCGACAGGGGAATTTACGAGCAGTACTTC. It yields the protein CASSTDRGIYEQYF.